These 31 T cell receptor beta chains came from one sample sequenced in a study of blood T cell repertoires in COVID-19 (dated by TCRdb to the early 2020s). The library was produced with the immunoSEQ multiplex PCR assay. As stored in TCRdb, this immuneACCESS dataset retains in-frame rearrangements with V and J assigned. A fraction of the clones does not appear; measured against another copy, unresolved V genes explain less than half of the discrepancy, and the remainder lacks a known reason. This sample lists approximately 200,000 clones; over 75% were detected once. The ten largest clones take up roughly 3% of the sample. What was sequenced was PBMCs or T cells enriched from blood (not recorded which). Receptors were obtained from a woman younger than 35 in a cohort exposed to, infected with or recovered from COVID-19 (not recorded which).

This clone was seen only a few times. This chain connects TRBV11-2 to TRBJ2-1, with D possibly matching TRBD2 (5 bases). V lost 5 bases and J lost 7, with 15 bases in between. Germline CDR1 SGHAT, CDR2 FQNNGV. The CDR3 has 14 residues. CDR3 loop: CASSHEGPRNEQFF. Written as DNA, the CDR3 is TGTGCCAGCAGCCATGAGGGCCCTCGTAATGAGCAGTTCTTC. The complete variable domain, with remaining parts taken from reference TRBV11-2 and TRBJ2-1, reads EAGVAQSPRYKIIEKRQSVAFWCNPISGHATLYWYQQILGQGPKLLIQFQNNGVVDDSQLPKDRFSAERLKGVDSTLKIQPAKLEDSAVYLCASSHEGPRNEQFFGPGTRLTVL.

The J gene is TRBJ2-2, the V gene TRBV3-1 (or the pseudogene TRBV3-2); 7 positions match TRBD2. This CDR3 is built from 14 residues. The germline gives CDR1 LGHDT, CDR2 YNNKEL (reference sequence). Trimming at V came to 7 bases and at J to 2 bases, leaving 4 bases not matched to a gene. CDR3 DNA: TGTGCCAGCAACCTAGCGGTTAACACCGGGGAGCTGTTTTTT. Its protein is CASNLAVNTGELFF.

J is TRBJ1-6 and V is TRBV5-1; D is uncertain. The CDR3 length is 15 residues. Germline V gives CDR1 SGHRS, CDR2 YFSETQ. V was clipped by 1 base and J by 9 bases, with 14 bases between them. The CDR3 DNA sequence: TGCGCCAGCAGCTTGCTGAGCTCTTCGGGTTCACCCCTCCACTTT. Translating it yields CASSLLSSSGSPLHF.

For this clone: The sample contains more than one DNA sequence encoding this CDR3. The rearrangement links TRBV5-8 to TRBJ1-5; a weak D match, TRBD1 (5 bases). Trimming took off 1 base at V and 6 bases at J, with 20 bases between the two ends. Per germline, CDR1 SGHTS and CDR2 YDEGEE. The CDR3 loop spans 17 amino acids. DNA for the CDR3: TGTGCCAGCAGCTTGCTGTCGCCAGGGCCTAATCCTCAGCCCCAGCATTTT. This gives the protein CASSLLSPGPNPQPQHF.

This chain uses TRBV25-1 with TRBJ2-7, with TRBD2 matching over 7 bases. This CDR3 spans 16 amino acids. V lost 4 bases and J lost 3; bases outside the gene matches: 12. The germline gives CDR1 MGHDK, CDR2 SYGVNS. The CDR3 coding sequence is TGTGCCAGCAGTGGCCCCCGGGGGGACTACCACTACGAGCAGTACTTC. It codes for CASSGPRGDYHYEQYF.

This clone was counted a few times. The V and J genes are TRBV5-4 and TRBJ2-2; no reliable D call. Germline CDR1 and CDR2: SGHNT and YYREEE (reference sequence). The CDR3 is made up of 15 amino acids. The V end lost 4 bases, the J end lost 4 bases, and 14 bases lay between the germline ends. CDR3 nucleotides: TGTGCCAGCAGCCCATCCCAGTTGTCCACCGGGGAGCTGTTTTTT. Its protein product is CASSPSQLSTGELFF.

The V gene is TRBV5-4, the J gene TRBJ2-1; 7 bases map to TRBD2. Germline-derived CDR1 and CDR2 are SGHNT and YYREEE (reference sequence). CDR3 length: 18 residues. The junction had 14 bases not matched to a gene; V was cut back by 4 bases and J by 1 base. CDR3 region: CASSPIRQLAHSYNEQFF. CDR3 nucleotides: TGTGCCAGCAGCCCAATCCGACAACTAGCGCATTCCTACAATGAGCAGTTCTTC.

The CDR3 bases are TGTGCCAGCCATGCCAGCGAAAACACCATATATTTT. This gives the protein CASHASENTIYF. The rearrangement joins TRBV4-2 to TRBJ1-3; no firm D call. Trimming removed 8 bases at V and 6 bases at J, with 11 bases between. The germline gives CDR1 LGHNA, CDR2 YNFKEQ. The CDR3 contains 12 residues.

Regarding this clone: An end of the junction does not agree with germline; a read error may underlie this. V usage is TRBV19 and J usage is TRBJ2-1; D remains unclear. The CDR3 runs 14 residues. Germline CDR1 reads LNHDA; CDR2 reads SQIVND (reference sequence). The CDR3 nucleotides are TGTGCCAGCAGTAGGAGTATCACCTACAATGAGCAGTTCTTC. It encodes CASSRSITYNEQFF.

The chain uses TRBV28 and TRBJ2-1; 9 bases fit TRBD1. Germline CDR1 reads MDHEN; CDR2 reads SYDVKM. This CDR3 is built from 16 residues. After removal of 6 bases from V and 5 bases from J, the junction contained 11 bases not matched to a gene. CDR3 amino acids: CASSSPGTGFNNEQFF. The CDR3 DNA is TGTGCCAGCAGCTCTCCCGGGACAGGGTTCAACAATGAGCAGTTCTTC.

V gene TRBV27 combines with J gene TRBJ1-2; 8 positions agree with TRBD1. Germline trimming cut 2 bases from V and 5 bases from J; bases unmatched to any gene: 4. The CDR3 is made up of 14 amino acids. Germline V gene data show CDR1 as MNHEY and CDR2 as SMNVEV (reference sequence). The CDR3 sequence is CASSLTGGGYGYTF. CDR3 sequence (DNA): TGTGCCAGCAGTTTAACAGGGGGAGGATATGGCTACACCTTC.

The rearrangement links TRBV5-1 to TRBJ2-6, with a tentative D call TRBD1 (5 bases). Trimming cost V 2 bases and J 0 bases, with 12 bases left between them. The CDR3 extends over 17 amino acids. The V gene's germline CDR1 is SGHRS and CDR2 YFSETQ. CDR3 amino acids: CASSFGAVSSGANVLTF. CDR3 DNA sequence: TGCGCCAGCAGCTTTGGGGCAGTGAGCTCTGGGGCCAACGTCCTGACTTTC.

The chain couples TRBV18 to TRBJ1-2, with 10 nucleotides matching TRBD1. The CDR3 extends over 14 amino acids. Germline-derived CDR1 and CDR2 are KGHSH and LQKENI. With 3 bases clipped from V and 8 bases from J, the junction kept 6 bases outside the gene matches. The CDR3 DNA follows: TGTGCCAGCTCACCTGGGGACAGGGGTGAAGGCTACACCTTC. It is translated as CASSPGDRGEGYTF.

The chain links TRBV30 to TRBJ2-5; D uncertain. Trimming removed 0 bases from V and 5 bases from J, with 4 bases in between. This CDR3 region has 11 residues. Germline assignment: CDR1 GTSNPN and CDR2 SVGIG (reference sequence). The chain's CDR3 is CAWSVGETQYF. In nucleotides, the CDR3 is TGTGCCTGGAGTGTGGGCGAGACCCAGTACTTC.

This rearrangement joins TRBV5-4 to TRBJ1-2; tentatively, D is TRBD1 (5 bases). This CDR3 has 15 amino acids. In germline, CDR1 is SGHNT, CDR2 YYREEE (reference sequence). Trimming stripped 4 bases from V and 0 bases from J, with 13 bases between. In DNA, the CDR3 is TGTGCCAGCAGCCCCCGGGGGGGTTCTAACTATGGCTACACCTTC. Its protein is CASSPRGGSNYGYTF.

The genes are TRBV5-1 and TRBJ2-1; D may be TRBD2 (7 bases). The germline V and J ends were trimmed by 7 bases and 2 bases, with 16 bases remaining between them. This CDR3 comprises 15 residues. Looked up from germline, CDR1 is SGHRS and CDR2 is YFSETQ. CDR3 region: CASWEGGTTYNEQFF. CDR3 coding DNA: TGCGCCAGCTGGGAAGGGGGGACTACCTACAATGAGCAGTTCTTC. The entire variable domain, with the rest obtained from reference TRBV5-1 and TRBJ2-1, is as follows: KAGVTQTPRYLIKTRGQQVTLSCSPISGHRSVSWYQQTPGQGLQFLFEYFSETQRNKGNFPGRFSGRQFSNSRSEMNVSTLELGDSALYLCASWEGGTTYNEQFFGPGTRLTVL.

The V and J genes are TRBV3-1 (or the pseudogene TRBV3-2) and TRBJ1-2, with 9 bases that match TRBD1. The germline CDR1 and CDR2 sequences are LGHDT and YNNKEL (reference sequence). J lost 8 bases, V lost 5 bases, and 9 bases had no gene match. The length of the CDR3 is 14 residues. The CDR3 DNA sequence: TGTGCCAGCAGCAGTGAAAAGACAGGGGGAGGCTACACCTTC. Its translation is CASSSEKTGGGYTF.

The V call is TRBV3-1 (or the pseudogene TRBV3-2), the J call TRBJ1-2, with 7 bases fitting TRBD1. The CDR3 runs to 15 residues. V was pared by 1 base and J by 8 bases, with 10 bases of the junction left unmatched. Germline V gene data show CDR1 as LGHDT and CDR2 as YNNKEL (reference sequence). Here the CDR3 DNA reads TGTGCCAGCAGCCAAGTGGGACAGACCTATGGAGGCTACACCTTC. It yields the protein CASSQVGQTYGGYTF.

This sequence joins TRBV19 and TRBJ2-1, with 11 nucleotides matching TRBD2. Unmatched junction bases numbered 6, after V lost 4 bases and J lost 4 bases. The CDR3 extends over 16 amino acids. Germline assignment: CDR1 LNHDA and CDR2 SQIVND (reference sequence). DNA of the CDR3: TGTGCCAGTAGTAGTAGCGGGGGGGCCACTTACAATGAGCAGTTCTTC. Translation: CASSSSGGATYNEQFF.

This clone was counted a few times. The chain recombines TRBV4-2 with TRBJ2-1, with TRBD2 identical over 13 bases. The V gene's germline CDR1 is LGHNA and CDR2 YNFKEQ. The J segment lost 1 base and the V segment lost 0 bases, leaving 6 bases of the junction unmatched. The CDR3 runs 19 residues. This CDR3 reads CASSQDGTSGIRSYNEQFF. DNA of the CDR3: TGTGCCAGCAGCCAAGATGGGACTAGCGGGATCAGGTCCTACAATGAGCAGTTCTTC.

Comment on this clone: An end of the junction does not agree with germline; a read error may underlie this. V usage is TRBV24-1 and J usage is TRBJ1-3; TRBD1 might be the D (5 bases). The germline gives CDR1 KGHDR, CDR2 SFDVKD. This CDR3 has 12 residues. The CDR3 is CATTGGGSTIYF. The CDR3, as DNA: TGTGCCACCACCGGGGGGGGAAGCACCATATATTTT.

The V call is TRBV9, the J call TRBJ2-1, with 12 bases aligning to TRBD2. With 0 bases clipped from V and 5 bases from J, the junction kept 3 bases outside the gene matches. The CDR3 is 16 residues long. Germline lookup yields CDR1 SGDLS and CDR2 YYNGEE. As DNA, the CDR3 is TGTGCCAGCAGCGTAGAGACTAGCGGGAGCCACAATGAGCAGTTCTTC. This gives the protein CASSVETSGSHNEQFF.

The chain combines TRBV11-1 with TRBJ2-3; the D gene is possibly TRBD2 (5 bases). CDR1 is SGHAT, CDR2 FQDESV, per germline (reference sequence). Between the trimmed V and J ends, which lost 3 bases and 1 base, there was a span of 5 bases. The CDR3 length is 13 residues. This CDR3 reads CASSLGGTDTQYF. The CDR3 region has the DNA TGTGCCAGCAGCTTGGGAGGCACAGATACGCAGTATTTT. Filled out from reference TRBV11-1 and TRBJ2-3, the complete variable domain reads EAEVAQSPRYKITEKSQAVAFWCDPISGHATLYWYRQILGQGPELLVQFQDESVVDDSQLPKDRFSAERLKGVDSTLKIQPAELGDSAMYLCASSLGGTDTQYFGPGTRLTVL.

The chain recombines TRBV15 with TRBJ1-5, with 8 nucleotides matching TRBD1. Per germline, CDR1 LNHNV and CDR2 YYDKDF (reference sequence). J lost 3 bases, V lost 5 bases, and 6 bases had no gene match. The CDR3 length is 15 residues. This chain's CDR3 is CATSWGTGHNQPQHF. The CDR3 nucleotides are TGTGCCACCAGCTGGGGGACAGGTCACAATCAGCCCCAGCATTTT. Variable domain in full (rest from reference TRBV15 and TRBJ1-5): DAMVIQNPRYQVTQFGKPVTLSCSQTLNHNVMYWYQQKSSQAPKLLFHYYDKDFNNEADTPDNFQSRRPNTSFCFLDIRSPGLGDTAMYLCATSWGTGHNQPQHFGDGTRLSIL.

This rearrangement joins TRBV5-1 to TRBJ1-5, with 10 bases that match TRBD1. The CDR3 spans 17 residues. In germline, CDR1 is SGHRS, CDR2 YFSETQ. V dropped 3 bases and J dropped 3; count of bases not matched to a gene: 9. CDR3 bases: TGCGCCAGCAGCTCCATCCCCGGGACAGGGGACAATCAGCCCCAGCATTTT. Translated, it gives CASSSIPGTGDNQPQHF.

The rearrangement uses TRBV5-1 and TRBJ2-1, with 11 bases lining up with TRBD2. The CDR3 covers 17 residues. The germline CDR1 and CDR2 sequences are SGHRS and YFSETQ. V lost 1 base to trimming and J lost 0 bases; unmatched junction nucleotides: 3. As DNA, the CDR3 is TGCGCCAGCAGCTTGCGAACTAGCGGGAGCTCCTACAATGAGCAGTTCTTC. It codes for CASSLRTSGSSYNEQFF.

This chain's CDR3 is CASSLPIRGRDTEAFF. DNA for the CDR3: TGTGCCAGCAGCTTACCAATCAGGGGGCGCGACACTGAAGCTTTCTTT. The rearrangement joins TRBV5-4 to TRBJ1-1, with TRBD1 matching 8 bases. The V segment lost 2 bases and the J segment 3 bases; nucleotides outside the gene matches: 9. The CDR3 consists of 16 residues. The germline V gene encodes CDR1 SGHNT and CDR2 YYREEE (reference sequence).

This chain uses TRBV5-1 with TRBJ1-1, with unresolved D. The CDR3 runs to 15 residues. V was shortened by 0 bases and J by 0 bases, with 9 bases between the two germline ends. Germline V lookup: CDR1 SGHRS, CDR2 YFSETQ. The CDR3 region is CASSLEVQMNTEAFF. CDR3 coding DNA: TGCGCCAGCAGCTTGGAGGTACAGATGAACACTGAAGCTTTCTTT. Full variable domain (outside the CDR3, taken from reference TRBV5-1 and TRBJ1-1): KAGVTQTPRYLIKTRGQQVTLSCSPISGHRSVSWYQQTPGQGLQFLFEYFSETQRNKGNFPGRFSGRQFSNSRSEMNVSTLELGDSALYLCASSLEVQMNTEAFFGQGTRLTVV.

V gene TRBV5-5 combines with J gene TRBJ2-7; maybe TRBD1 (5 bases). Germline V gives CDR1 SGHKS, CDR2 YYEKEE (reference sequence). Trimming took 2 bases from V and 3 from J, leaving 6 bases between them. CDR3 size: 12 residues. This CDR3 reads CASSFTGYEQYF. The CDR3 DNA reads as TGTGCCAGCAGCTTCACAGGCTACGAGCAGTACTTC.

The chain joins TRBV12-3 or TRBV12-4 to TRBJ1-1; D is perhaps TRBD1 (5 bases). Trimming removed 6 bases at V and 7 bases at J, with 12 bases between. There are 12 residues in the CDR3. As DNA, the CDR3 is TGTGCCAGCAGGGCAGGGTGGAGTGAAGCTTTCTTT. Its translation is CASRAGWSEAFF.

This chain uses TRBV5-1 with TRBJ1-3, with D uncertain. CDR3 size: 15 residues. Germline V CDR1 and CDR2: SGHRS, YFSETQ. The V and J ends lost 4 bases and 0 bases respectively, with 11 bases between them. CDR3 DNA: TGCGCCAGCAGCAAAGGAGCTCTCTCTGGAAACACCATATATTTT. This gives the protein CASSKGALSGNTIYF.